Following are 30 T cell receptor beta chains from one sample sequenced in a study of tumor and adjacent non-tumor tissue in lung cancer. RNA was extracted from bulk tissue without any cell sorting. TCRbeta libraries were built with three rounds of nested PCR, modified from ARM-PCR. MiXCR was run by TCRdb on the multiplex PCR reads, yielding one entry per CDR3 protein. The sample holds fewer than 130,000 distinct CDR3 sequences, about 87% seen once. Material for sequencing was lung tumor tissue. These receptors all stem from a man between 65 and 85 years old with non-small cell lung cancer.

The J gene is TRBJ2-1, the V gene TRBV11-3; 8 bases agree with TRBD2. The V segment lost 0 bases and the J segment 9 bases; nucleotides outside the gene matches: 7. This CDR3 contains 15 residues. Germline loops: CDR1 SGHNT, CDR2 YENEEA. This CDR3 is CASSLDPTGGGEQFF. CDR3 in DNA: TGTGCCAGCAGCTTAGATCCCACGGGGGGGGGTGAGCAGTTCTTC.

Details on this clonotype: The junction departs from the called germline gene at one end, perhaps through a read error. The chain combines TRBV5-5 with TRBJ2-1; the D is unclear. Germline V gives CDR1 SGHKS, CDR2 YYEKEE (reference sequence). This CDR3 contains 13 residues. The CDR3 is CASSLACYNDQFF. CDR3 bases: TGTGCCAGCAGCTTGGCCTGTTACAATGACCAGTTCTTC.

The J gene is TRBJ1-3, the V gene TRBV29-1; D is ambiguous. The CDR3 consists of 14 residues. Trimming shortened V by 2 bases and J by 0 bases, and 8 bases separated the two germline ends. Per germline, CDR1 SQVTM and CDR2 ANQGSEA. The CDR3 loop reads CSVELIHSGNTIYF. CDR3 DNA sequence: TGCAGCGTTGAATTGATTCACTCTGGAAACACCATATATTTT.

The J gene is TRBJ1-2, the V gene TRBV12-3 or TRBV12-4, with D perhaps TRBD1 (6 bases). The CDR3 totals 14 residues. Trimming cost V 7 bases and J 2 bases, with 14 bases left between them. CDR3 loop: CASTPSTGNYGYTF. The CDR3 nucleotides read TGTGCCAGCACCCCCTCTACAGGGAACTATGGCTACACCTTC.

The sample holds one count of this clonotype. The CDR3 DNA follows: TGTGCCAGCAGCCACGATCCGAGACCTAAGTTGGATGAAGAATTGTTTTTT. Residues: CASSHDPRPKLDEELFF. The chain couples TRBV4-2 to TRBJ1-4; D not resolved. This CDR3 is 17 amino acids long. CDR1 is LGHNA, CDR2 YNFKEQ, per germline. Trimming took 3 bases from V and 15 from J, leaving 29 bases between them.

As for this clonotype: At one end, the junction sequence differs from germline, possibly due to a read error. The rearrangement uses TRBV12-3 or TRBV12-4 and TRBJ2-7; possibly TRBD2 for D (7 bases). This CDR3 is 15 amino acids long. The CDR3 is CASSFGVGGRYDQYF. CDR3 DNA: TGTGCCAGCAGCTTCGGGGTGGGGGGGCGATACGATCAGTACTTC.

In regard to this clonotype: A read error may account for a junction end that differs from germline. V usage is TRBV5-5 and J usage is TRBJ2-7; maybe TRBD1 (6 bases). Germline lookup yields CDR1 SGHKS and CDR2 YYEKEE (reference sequence). The CDR3 totals 15 residues. CDR3 residues: CASSLVAGEAYEQYF. CDR3 DNA sequence: TGTGCGAGCAGCTTGGTGGCAGGGGAAGCCTACGAGCAGTACTTC.

A few counts support this clonotype. A much larger clone is a single base away; this may be a read error. The rearrangement uses TRBV6-4 and TRBJ2-3; 11 bases are a match to TRBD2. Germline loops: CDR1 MRHNA, CDR2 SNTAGT. The CDR3 contains 16 residues. In nucleotides, the CDR3 is TGTGTCAGCAGCGACACTAGCGGGGGTAGCACAGATACGCAGTATTTT. Its protein is CVSSDTSGGSTDTQYF.

In the case of this clonotype: Sequence at one end of the junction differs from germline and may be a read error. This chain connects TRBV11-2 to TRBJ2-7; a possible D gene is TRBD1 (6 bases). The length of the CDR3 is 16 residues. CDR1 is SGHAT and CDR2 is FQNNGV in the germline V gene. CDR3 protein: CATSPPAGTPTYEQYF. The CDR3 nucleotides read TGTGCCACCAGCCCACCCGCCGGGACACCAACATACGAGCAGTACTTC.

On this clonotype: A much larger clone lies one base from this, so it may be a read error. This chain joins TRBV20-1 and TRBJ2-3; tentative D call: TRBD2 (6 bases). Germline loops: CDR1 DFQATT, CDR2 SNEGSKA (reference sequence). This CDR3 is 12 amino acids long. Here the CDR3 DNA reads TGCAGTACTAGCTTGGGAATGGATACGCAGTATTTT. Protein product: CSTSLGMDTQYF.

V gene TRBV18 combines with J gene TRBJ2-7; D perhaps matches TRBD2 (5 bases). The CDR3 is 13 residues long. Trimming pared 3 bases from V and 6 bases from J, leaving 12 bases between. Germline assignment: CDR1 KGHSH and CDR2 LQKENI. The CDR3, as DNA: TGTGCCAGCTCACCCGGGTCTAGCCGCGAGCAGTACTTC. Its protein is CASSPGSSREQYF.

This clonotype was picked up one time. The chain uses TRBV11-3 and TRBJ2-1; TRBD2 matches at 8 bases. This CDR3 contains 15 residues. Germline CDR1 and CDR2: SGHNT and YENEEA. For the CDR3, the DNA is TGTGGCAACAGCTTAGATCCCACGGGGGGGGGTGAGCAGTTCTTC. Its translation is CGNSLDPTGGGEQFF.

To note about this clonotype: At one end, the junction sequence differs from germline, possibly due to a read error. The chain is built from TRBV11-2 and TRBJ2-7; 9 nucleotides line up with TRBD1. Germline CDR1 is SGHAT and CDR2 is FQNNGV. This CDR3 comprises 15 residues. The CDR3 is CAISPGTGSSYEQYF. In DNA form, the CDR3 reads TGTGCCATCAGCCCTGGGACAGGGTCCTCCTACGAGCAGTACTTC.

The V gene is TRBV29-1, the J gene TRBJ2-5, with TRBD1 matching 8 bases. The CDR3 totals 16 residues. Germline CDR1 reads SQVTM; CDR2 reads ANQGSEA. J lost 2 bases, V lost 7 bases, and 15 bases had no gene match. Written as DNA, the CDR3 is TGCAGCGCCAAGCTCTACCTCCGGACAGGGCAAGAGACCCAGTACTTC. Translation: CSAKLYLRTGQETQYF. Full variable domain (rest looked up from reference TRBV29-1 and TRBJ2-5): SAVISQKPSRDICQRGTSLTIQCQVDSQVTMMFWYRQQPGQSLTLIATANQGSEATYESGFVIDKFPISRPNLTFSTLTVSNMSPEDSSIYLCSAKLYLRTGQETQYFGPGTRLLVL.

This clonotype was observed a handful of times. The J gene is TRBJ2-6, the V gene TRBV7-3; 7 positions match TRBD2. With V trimmed by 0 bases and J by 2 bases, 1 base remained unmatched. The CDR3 totals 16 residues. Per germline, CDR1 SGHTA and CDR2 FQGTGA. The CDR3 spells CASSLTGRAGANVLTF. DNA for the CDR3: TGTGCCAGCAGCTTAACGGGGAGGGCTGGGGCCAACGTCCTGACTTTC.

As concerns this clonotype: Compared with germline, one end of the junction differs, possibly owing to a read error. This chain uses TRBV29-1 with TRBJ1-1; no definite D call. The CDR3 covers 12 residues. In germline, CDR1 is SQVTM, CDR2 ANQGSEA. CDR3 amino acids: CNVVVERPKAFF. CDR3 coding DNA: TGCAACGTTGTGGTGGAGAGGCCTAAAGCTTTCTTT.

The genes are TRBV6-2 or TRBV6-3 and TRBJ1-3; no definite D call. V lost 5 bases and J lost 0, with 2 bases in between. CDR1 and CDR2 (germline): MNHEY, SVGEGT. The CDR3 length is 12 residues. In DNA form, the CDR3 reads TGTGCCAGCAGTCCCTCTGGAAACACCATATATTTT. This codes for CASSPSGNTIYF.

The table lists this clonotype with a count of one. This chain links TRBV6-1 with TRBJ1-5; TRBD1 might be the D (5 bases). The CDR3 is 15 residues long. Deletions cut 6 bases from V and 5 bases from J, with 17 bases between. The V gene's germline CDR1 is MNHNS and CDR2 SASEGT. The CDR3 DNA reads as TGTGCCAGCAGCGCGGACATGAGGCACGATCAGCCCCAGCATTTT. Protein sequence: CASSADMRHDQPQHF.

About this clonotype: One end of the junction does not line up with germline, which may come from a read error. V and J are TRBV12-3 or TRBV12-4 and TRBJ2-3; tentatively, D is TRBD2 (5 bases). The CDR3 is 11 residues long. CDR3 sequence (DNA): TGTGCCGTTAGCGAGGCAGATACGCAGTTTTTT. It yields the protein CAVSEADTQFF.

For this clonotype: At one of its ends the junction is not consistent with the germline gene, which may arise from a read error. The chain uses TRBV6-2 or TRBV6-3 and TRBJ1-2; possibly TRBD1 for D (5 bases). The CDR3 covers 15 residues. In germline, CDR1 is MNHEY, CDR2 SVGEGT. The CDR3 nucleotides are TGTACCAGCAGTGAGACCCTCCGGGACCGGGACGGCTACACCTTC. Translating gives CTSSETLRDRDGYTF.

There are a few counts of this clonotype. This may arise from a read error, as a much more abundant clone is one base away. The chain combines TRBV6-6 with TRBJ1-1; 8 nucleotides agree with TRBD1. This CDR3 has 15 residues. Germline CDR1 and CDR2: MNHNY and SVGAGI (reference sequence). DNA for the CDR3: TGTGCCAGCAGAACCGGGACAGGAATGGCGACTGGAGCTTTCTTT. This sequence encodes CASRTGTGMATGAFF.

This chain joins TRBV20-1 and TRBJ1-1; D remains ambiguous. V lost 3 bases to trimming and J lost 6 bases, with 23 bases between them. The germline V gene has CDR1 DFQATT and CDR2 SNEGSKA (reference sequence). The CDR3 totals 16 residues. Here the CDR3 reads CSARKTGTGSSAEAFF. The CDR3 DNA sequence: TGCAGTGCTAGGAAGACGGGTACGGGTAGTTCCGCTGAAGCTTTCTTT.

Details on this clonotype: One end of the junction is discordant with germline, which a read error may explain. The chain links TRBV29-1 to TRBJ2-5; D is possibly TRBD1 (6 bases). Germline V gene data show CDR1 as SQVTM and CDR2 as ANQGSEA. There are 12 residues in the CDR3. The CDR3 nucleotides are TGCAGTGTTGAGACAGGCTCCCAGACCCAGTACTTC. Translated, it gives CSVETGSQTQYF.

As for this clonotype: A much larger clone is a single base away; this may be a read error. This sequence joins TRBV28 and TRBJ1-2; 7 nucleotides align to TRBD1. The CDR3 length is 14 residues. The germline CDR1 and CDR2 sequences are MDHEN and SYDVKM. The trim removed 1 base at V and 6 bases at J, leaving 5 bases unmatched. CDR3 amino acids: CASSLSAGQDGYTF. In DNA form, the CDR3 reads TGTGCCAGCAGTTTATCTGCCGGACAGGATGGCTACACCTTC.

This chain links TRBV12-3 or TRBV12-4 with TRBJ1-1, with a weak D call TRBD1 (6 bases). V shed 8 bases and J shed 9 bases, with 19 bases lying between them. This CDR3 has 13 amino acids. DNA of the CDR3: TGTGCCAGCTGTTCTCGGGACATACAGAAAGCTTTCTTT. Its protein is CASCSRDIQKAFF.

The chain has TRBV6-6 and TRBJ1-2; perhaps TRBD1 as D (6 bases). Germline-derived CDR1 and CDR2 are MNHNY and SVGAGI (reference sequence). The V gene lost 8 bases and the J gene lost 1 base, with 14 bases spanning the gap. The CDR3 loop spans 14 amino acids. CDR3 loop: CASRSEQGNYGYTF. In DNA, the CDR3 is TGTGCCAGCCGTTCGGAACAGGGTAACTATGGCTACACCTTC.

Of note for this clonotype: Because it lacks the conserved phenylalanine or tryptophan at the end, this CDR3 is likely a read error. The CDR3 loop is CTSSGPAGVVETQYL. In DNA, the CDR3 is TGTACCAGCAGCGGGCCAGCGGGAGTGGTGGAGACCCAGTACCTC. The chain carries TRBV12-3 or TRBV12-4 and TRBJ2-5, with 8 bases matching TRBD2. The CDR3 extends over 15 amino acids.

The chain combines TRBV10-2 with TRBJ1-1, with 10 bases lining up with TRBD1. Per the germline V gene, CDR1 is WSHSY and CDR2 is SAAADI. V lost 10 bases and J lost 6; bases outside the gene matches: 5. The length of the CDR3 is 12 residues. The CDR3 DNA reads TGCGCCAACGGGGACAGGGGTGCTGAAGCTTTCTTT. Its protein product is CANGDRGAEAFF.

V gene TRBV6-1 combines with J gene TRBJ2-7; 7 nucleotides agree with TRBD1. The CDR3 has 15 amino acids. Trimming cost V 3 bases and J 13 bases; bases outside gene matches: 18. The germline CDR1 and CDR2 sequences are MNHNS and SASEGT. The DNA of the CDR3 is TGTGCCAGCAGTGATCTCGGGACAGCGACCTACGAGCGCTACTTC. This codes for CASSDLGTATYERYF.

Of note for this clonotype: One junction end disagrees with the germline gene, perhaps due to a read error. The chain uses TRBV5-6 and TRBJ2-2; 7 nucleotides match TRBD1. From germline, CDR1 is SGHDT and CDR2 YYEEEE. CDR3 length: 14 residues. This chain's CDR3 is CACSLGQNTGELFF. CDR3 coding DNA: TGTGCCTGCAGCCTGGGACAGAACACAGGGGAGCTGTTTTTT.